Given below is one T cell receptor (beta chain) in context. This entry belongs to a study of blood T cell repertoires in COVID-19. Under the authors' procedure: Using reference gene primer amplification, nucleated cell counts were estimated. Sequencing was performed with immunoSEQ multiplex PCR; in TCRdb, only in-frame clones are kept and a portion is missing. V, J and clone size are those of that table, while D and trimming were read from the DNA. The data hold fewer than 75,000 clones, with 80% to 95% observed a single time. This CDR3 has 15 residues. Germline V gene data show CDR1 as MDHEN and CDR2 as SYDVKM. With V trimmed by 3 bases and J by 4 bases, 8 bases remained unmatched.

The receptor was derived from a middle-aged man with active COVID-19. J is TRBJ1-2 and V is TRBV28, with TRBD1 matching over 7 bases. The sequenced sample was peripheral blood. CDR3 nucleotides: TGTGCCAGCAGTTTGACGGCAGGGGGTATCTATGGCTACACCTTC. Amino acids: CASSLTAGGIYGYTF.